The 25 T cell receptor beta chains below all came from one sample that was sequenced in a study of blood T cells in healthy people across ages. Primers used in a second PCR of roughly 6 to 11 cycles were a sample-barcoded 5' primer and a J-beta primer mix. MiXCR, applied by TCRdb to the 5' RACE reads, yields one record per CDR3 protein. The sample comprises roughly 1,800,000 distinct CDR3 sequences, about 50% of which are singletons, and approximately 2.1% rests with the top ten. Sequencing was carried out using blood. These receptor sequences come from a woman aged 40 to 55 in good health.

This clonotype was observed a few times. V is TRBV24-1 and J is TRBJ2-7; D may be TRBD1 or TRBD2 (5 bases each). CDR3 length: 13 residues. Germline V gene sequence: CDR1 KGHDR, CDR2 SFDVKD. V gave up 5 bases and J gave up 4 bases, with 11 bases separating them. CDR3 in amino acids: CATSAPEGYEQYF. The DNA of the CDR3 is TGTGCCACCAGTGCCCCCGAGGGGTACGAGCAGTACTTC.

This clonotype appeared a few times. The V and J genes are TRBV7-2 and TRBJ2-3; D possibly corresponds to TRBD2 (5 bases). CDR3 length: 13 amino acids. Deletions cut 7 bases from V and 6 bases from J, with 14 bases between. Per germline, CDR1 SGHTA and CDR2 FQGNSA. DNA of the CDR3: TGTGCCAGCAAGGGCAACGGACTCGATACGCAGTATTTT. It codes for CASKGNGLDTQYF.

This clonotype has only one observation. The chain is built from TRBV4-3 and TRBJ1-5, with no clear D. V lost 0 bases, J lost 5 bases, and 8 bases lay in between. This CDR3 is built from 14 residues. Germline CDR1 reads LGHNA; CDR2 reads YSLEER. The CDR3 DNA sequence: TGCGCCAGCAGCCAAGAGGACGGGGATCAGCCCCAGCATTTT. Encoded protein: CASSQEDGDQPQHF.

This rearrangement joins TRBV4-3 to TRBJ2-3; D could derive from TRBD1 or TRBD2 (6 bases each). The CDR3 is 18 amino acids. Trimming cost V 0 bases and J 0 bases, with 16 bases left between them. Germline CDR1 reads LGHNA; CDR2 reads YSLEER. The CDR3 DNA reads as TGCGCCAGCAGCCAAGAGCTCTTCGGGGGCACTAGCACAGATACGCAGTATTTT. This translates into CASSQELFGGTSTDTQYF.

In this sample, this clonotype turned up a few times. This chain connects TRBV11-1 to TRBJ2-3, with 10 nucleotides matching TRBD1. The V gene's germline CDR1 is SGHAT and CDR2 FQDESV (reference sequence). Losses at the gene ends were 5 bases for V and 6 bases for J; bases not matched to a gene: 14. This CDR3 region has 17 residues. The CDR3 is CASSPGIRDRGMDTQYF. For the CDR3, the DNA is TGTGCCAGCAGCCCAGGAATCCGGGACAGGGGTATGGATACGCAGTATTTT.

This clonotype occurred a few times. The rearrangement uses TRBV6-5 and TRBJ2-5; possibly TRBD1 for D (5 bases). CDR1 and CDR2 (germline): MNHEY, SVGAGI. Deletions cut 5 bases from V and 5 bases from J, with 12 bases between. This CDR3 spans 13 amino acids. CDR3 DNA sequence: TGTGCCAGCAGTACCCCTCCAGGGGAGACCCAGTACTTC. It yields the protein CASSTPPGETQYF.

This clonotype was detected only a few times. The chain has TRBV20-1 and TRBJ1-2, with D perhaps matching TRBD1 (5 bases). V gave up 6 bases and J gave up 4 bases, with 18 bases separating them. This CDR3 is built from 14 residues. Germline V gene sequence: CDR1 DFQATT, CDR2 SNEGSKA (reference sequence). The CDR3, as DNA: TGCAGTGCCCAATTGGGGCTTGGGGTCTATGGCTACACCTTC. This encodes CSAQLGLGVYGYTF.

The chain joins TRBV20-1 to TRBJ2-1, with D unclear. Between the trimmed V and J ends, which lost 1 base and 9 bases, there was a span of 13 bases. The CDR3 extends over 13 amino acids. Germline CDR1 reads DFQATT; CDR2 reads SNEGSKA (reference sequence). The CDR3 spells CSARGGRVGEQFF. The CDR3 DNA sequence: TGCAGTGCTAGAGGCGGCCGAGTGGGTGAGCAGTTCTTC.

The CDR3 DNA is TGTGCCACCAAACTAGCGGCGCCGATCTACGAGCAGTACTTC. This gives the protein CATKLAAPIYEQYF. This sequence joins TRBV28 and TRBJ2-7; the match to TRBD2 covers 8 bases. Trimming cost V 10 bases and J 3 bases; bases outside gene matches: 11. CDR1 is MDHEN and CDR2 is SYDVKM in the germline V gene. The CDR3 consists of 14 residues.

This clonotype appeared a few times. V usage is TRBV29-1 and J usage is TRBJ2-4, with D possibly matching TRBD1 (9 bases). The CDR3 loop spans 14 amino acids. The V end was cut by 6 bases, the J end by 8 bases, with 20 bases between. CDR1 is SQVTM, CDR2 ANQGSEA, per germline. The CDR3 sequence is CSVRNRGRGDIQYF. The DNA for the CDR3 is TGCAGCGTGCGCAACAGGGGGCGGGGGGACATTCAGTACTTC.

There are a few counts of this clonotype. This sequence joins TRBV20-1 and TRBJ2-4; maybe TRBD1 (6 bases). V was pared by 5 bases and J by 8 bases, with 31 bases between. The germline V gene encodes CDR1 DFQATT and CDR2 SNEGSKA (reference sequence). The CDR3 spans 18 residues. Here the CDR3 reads CSAAPRISSYGGRDIQYF. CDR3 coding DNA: TGCAGTGCTGCCCCGCGAATTAGTAGTTATGGGGGCCGCGACATTCAGTACTTC.

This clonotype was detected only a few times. The CDR3 is CSAPRGVTDTQYF. The CDR3 bases are TGCAGTGCGCCGCGGGGGGTCACAGATACGCAGTATTTT. The chain uses TRBV20-1 and TRBJ2-3; 8 bases align to TRBD2. Germline V gene lookup returns CDR1 DFQATT and CDR2 SNEGSKA (reference sequence). The CDR3 runs 13 residues. The V gene end was trimmed by 6 bases and the J gene end by 2 bases; junction bases not matched to a gene: 4.

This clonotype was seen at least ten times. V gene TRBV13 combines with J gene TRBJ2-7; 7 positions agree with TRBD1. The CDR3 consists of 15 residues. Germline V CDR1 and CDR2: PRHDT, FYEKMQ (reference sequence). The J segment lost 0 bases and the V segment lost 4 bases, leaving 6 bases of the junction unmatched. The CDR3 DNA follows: TGTGCCAGCAGCTCATCCGGGACAGCCTCCTACGAGCAGTACTTC. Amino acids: CASSSSGTASYEQYF.

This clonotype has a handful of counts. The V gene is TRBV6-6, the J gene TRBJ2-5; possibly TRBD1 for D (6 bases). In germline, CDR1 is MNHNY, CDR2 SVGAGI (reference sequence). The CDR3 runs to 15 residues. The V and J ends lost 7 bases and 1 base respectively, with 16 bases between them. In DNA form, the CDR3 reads TGTGCCAGCACCTACTCGAGGGGGACCCAAGAGACCCAGTACTTC. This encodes CASTYSRGTQETQYF.

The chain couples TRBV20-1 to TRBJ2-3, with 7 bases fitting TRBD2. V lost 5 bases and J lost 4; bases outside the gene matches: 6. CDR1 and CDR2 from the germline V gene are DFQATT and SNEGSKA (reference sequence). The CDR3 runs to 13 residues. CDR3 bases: TGCAGTGCTCCGGCGGCGGGGGCAGATACGCAGTATTTT. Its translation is CSAPAAGADTQYF.

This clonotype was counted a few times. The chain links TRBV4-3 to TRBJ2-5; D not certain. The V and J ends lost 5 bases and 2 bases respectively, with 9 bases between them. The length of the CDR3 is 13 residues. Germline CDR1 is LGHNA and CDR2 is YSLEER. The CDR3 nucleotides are TGCGCCAGCAGCTTCAAAGGTCAAGAGACCCAGTACTTC. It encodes CASSFKGQETQYF.

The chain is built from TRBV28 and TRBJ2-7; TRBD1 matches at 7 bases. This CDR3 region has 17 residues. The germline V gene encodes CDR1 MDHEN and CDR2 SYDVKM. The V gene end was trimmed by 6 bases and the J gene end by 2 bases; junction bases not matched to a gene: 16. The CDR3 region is CASSKSRDSLGTYEQYF. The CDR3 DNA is TGTGCCAGCAGCAAGTCCCGGGACAGCCTGGGGACCTACGAGCAGTACTTC.

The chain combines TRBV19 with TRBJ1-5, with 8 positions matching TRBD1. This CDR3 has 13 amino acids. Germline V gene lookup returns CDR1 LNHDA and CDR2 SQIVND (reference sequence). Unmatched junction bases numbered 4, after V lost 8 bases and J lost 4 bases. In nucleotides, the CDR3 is TGTGCCAGTCAGGACAGGGCGAATCAGCCCCAGCATTTT. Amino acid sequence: CASQDRANQPQHF.

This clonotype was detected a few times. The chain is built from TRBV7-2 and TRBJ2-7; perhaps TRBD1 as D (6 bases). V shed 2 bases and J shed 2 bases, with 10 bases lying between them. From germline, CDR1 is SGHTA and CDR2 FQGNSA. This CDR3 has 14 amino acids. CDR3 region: CASSLQQGTYEQYF. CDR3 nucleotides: TGTGCCAGCAGCTTACAACAGGGAACCTACGAGCAGTACTTC.

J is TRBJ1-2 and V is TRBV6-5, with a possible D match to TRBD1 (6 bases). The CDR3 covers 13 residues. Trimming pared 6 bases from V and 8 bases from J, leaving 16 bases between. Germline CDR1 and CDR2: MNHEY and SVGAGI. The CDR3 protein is CASRQTGSTGYTF. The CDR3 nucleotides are TGTGCCAGCAGACAGACAGGATCTACGGGCTACACCTTC.

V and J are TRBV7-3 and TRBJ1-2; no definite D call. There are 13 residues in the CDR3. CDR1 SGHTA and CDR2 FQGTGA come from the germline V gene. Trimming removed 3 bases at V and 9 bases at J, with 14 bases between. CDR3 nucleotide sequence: TGTGCCAGCAGCTTTGGTCTTCAAGGGAGCTACACCTTC. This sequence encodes CASSFGLQGSYTF.

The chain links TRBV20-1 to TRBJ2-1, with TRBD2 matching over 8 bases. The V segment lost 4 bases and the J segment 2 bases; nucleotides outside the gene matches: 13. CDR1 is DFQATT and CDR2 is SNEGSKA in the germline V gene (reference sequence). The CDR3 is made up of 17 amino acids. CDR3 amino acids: CSATRFGGGGTYNEQFF. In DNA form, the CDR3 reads TGCAGTGCTACTCGTTTTGGGGGCGGGGGGACCTACAATGAGCAGTTCTTC.

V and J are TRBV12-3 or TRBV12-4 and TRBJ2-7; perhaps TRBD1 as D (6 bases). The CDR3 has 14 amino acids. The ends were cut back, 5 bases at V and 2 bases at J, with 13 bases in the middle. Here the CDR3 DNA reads TGTGCCAGCAGTCCACAGGGAAGTACCTACGAGCAGTACTTC. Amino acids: CASSPQGSTYEQYF.

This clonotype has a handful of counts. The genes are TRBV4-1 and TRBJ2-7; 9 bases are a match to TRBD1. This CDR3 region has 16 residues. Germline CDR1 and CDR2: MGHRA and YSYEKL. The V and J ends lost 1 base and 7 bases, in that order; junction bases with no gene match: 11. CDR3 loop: CASSQVAGTGMGEQYF. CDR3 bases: TGCGCCAGCAGCCAAGTTGCTGGGACAGGGATGGGAGAGCAGTACTTC.

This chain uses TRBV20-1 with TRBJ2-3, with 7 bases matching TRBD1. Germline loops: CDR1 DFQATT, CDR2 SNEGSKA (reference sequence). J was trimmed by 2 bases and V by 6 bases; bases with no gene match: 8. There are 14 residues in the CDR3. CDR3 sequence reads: CSADPGQSTDTQYF. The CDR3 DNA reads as TGCAGTGCAGACCCGGGACAGTCCACAGATACGCAGTATTTT.